The rows below give T cell receptor beta chains drawn from one sample of a study of CD8 T cells in ankylosing spondylitis. TCRdb independently ran MiXCR on the 5' RACE reads; one entry per CDR3 protein. Of under 250,000 distinct CDR3 sequences detected, roughly a tenth appear once; the ten largest clones hold 2.6%. The sample was blood, either unsorted or a sorted T cell fraction (not recorded which). The source of these receptors is a male donor with ankylosing spondylitis or in good health (not recorded which). Both conserved end residues are part of each CDR3. Size values are once, few and many counts, or a class for expanded clones, and some rows have none.

clone size	V gene	J gene	CDR3 protein
many	TRBV3-1	TRBJ2-1	CASSQSPGGGGFNEQFF
many	TRBV4-2	TRBJ1-1	CASSQARGTEAFF
few	TRBV12-3/TRBV12-4	TRBJ1-6	CASSPPGENSPLHF
many	TRBV3-1	TRBJ2-2	CASSQVNPGELFF
many	TRBV5-1	TRBJ2-7	CASSLVGHEQYF
many	TRBV7-6	TRBJ2-1	CASSARGNEQFF
-	TRBV11-1	TRBJ2-2	CASSFPPGTPSNTGELFF
few	TRBV7-9	TRBJ2-7	CASSLSATSGGAYEQYF
many	TRBV3-1	TRBJ2-1	CASSQRGAGGRSYNEQFF
many	TRBV7-9	TRBJ2-2	CASSLLLGYPGELFF
many	TRBV5-1	TRBJ2-3	CASSRGEKGSDTQYF
-	TRBV5-1	TRBJ2-3	CASSLGTDAQYF
few	TRBV27	TRBJ2-1	CASSRSGLSSYNEQFF
-	TRBV5-1	TRBJ2-1	CASSYSFNEQFF
few	TRBV10-3	TRBJ1-2	CAISESRQSSYGYTF
-	TRBV27	TRBJ1-1	CASSLSSGGAGTEAFF
many	TRBV13	TRBJ1-2	CASRKTGTNYGYTF
many	TRBV7-8	TRBJ2-1	CASSLAPGLEYNEQFF
many	TRBV6-1	TRBJ2-3	CASSLDRGGTDTQYF
-	TRBV7-9	TRBJ2-5	CASSLASPPGLGDF
few	TRBV6-5	TRBJ1-2	CASSFAPPRGVYGYTF
many	TRBV7-8	TRBJ2-7	CASSKAGTSYEQYF
few	TRBV7-2	TRBJ2-3	CASSSRNTDTQYF
many	TRBV12-3/TRBV12-4	TRBJ2-3	CASSLTGAGDTQYF
many	TRBV6-2/TRBV6-3	TRBJ1-5	CASSYLGWQSSNQPQHF
-	TRBV6-1	TRBJ1-4	CASSPSQASGTLFF
-	TRBV5-1	TRBJ2-1	CASSLAAEQFF
many	TRBV11-1	TRBJ2-3	CASSPSYFGGTVTDTQYF
many	TRBV15	TRBJ2-1	CATSAWGSLGNNEQFF
many	TRBV20-1	TRBJ1-1	CSASLSWQGNTEAFF
many	TRBV20-1	TRBJ1-1	CSASGRGLAEAFF
many	TRBV29-1	TRBJ2-5	CSVARWGAQYF
many	TRBV5-4	TRBJ2-7	CASSFRGRDEQYF
few	TRBV7-9	TRBJ2-2	CASSFAQGAGELFF
many	TRBV12-3/TRBV12-4	TRBJ1-5	CASKFVGPGTGNQPQHF
many	TRBV20-1	TRBJ1-5	CSARRTASNQPQHF
many	TRBV12-3/TRBV12-4	TRBJ2-1	CASSFPGRTYNEQFF
many	TRBV20-1	TRBJ1-5	CSASRQEVGQPQHF
many	TRBV20-1	TRBJ2-2	CSASVSGPGELFF
-	TRBV12-3/TRBV12-4	TRBJ1-3	CASRLTRAYGNTIYF
many	TRBV20-1	TRBJ2-3	CSAEDGAPTDTQYF
many	TRBV2	TRBJ1-2	CASSEGPGGGYTF
-	TRBV2	TRBJ1-2	CASSQGQGSSGYTF
few	TRBV6-2/TRBV6-3	TRBJ2-5	CASSYSGGTQYF
many	TRBV9	TRBJ2-6	CASSVVRDLSGANVLTF
many	TRBV15	TRBJ2-7	CATRRDNTYEQYF
-	TRBV12-3/TRBV12-4	TRBJ1-1	CASSLTGTLESEAFF
many	TRBV7-9	TRBJ2-3	CASSSRINREGGTDTQYF